The 19 T cell receptor beta chains below come from one sample, sequenced in a study of cytomegalovirus exposure and HLA in healthy donors. Using immunoSEQ multiplex PCR, the repertoire was profiled, and TCRdb retains in-frame clones only, with some absent. There are about 160,000 clones in the sample; roughly 89% occur only once, and 10% lies in the top ten. Sequences were obtained from PBMCs. The receptors originated from a woman aged 18-29 years in good health and CMV-seropositive.

The chain uses TRBV7-3 and TRBJ2-7, with TRBD1 identical over 9 bases. Germline V gene data show CDR1 as SGHTA and CDR2 as FQGTGA. J gave up 5 bases and V 2 bases, and 7 bases lay outside the gene matches. The CDR3 runs 15 residues. This CDR3 reads CASSLLGGQGHEQYF. The CDR3 DNA follows: TGTGCCAGCAGCTTACTGGGGGGACAGGGCCACGAGCAGTACTTC. The full variable domain, in which reference TRBV7-3 and TRBJ2-7 provide the parts outside the CDR3, is GAGVSQTPSNKVTEKGKYVELRCDPISGHTALYWYRQSLGQGPEFLIYFQGTGAADDSGLPNDRFFAVRPEGSVSTLKIQRTERGDSAVYLCASSLLGGQGHEQYFGPGTRLTVT.

J is TRBJ2-7 and V is TRBV10-3, with 10 bases identical to TRBD2. V shed 4 bases and J 4 bases; nucleotides not matched to a gene: 4. Germline V lookup: CDR1 ENHRY, CDR2 SYGVKD. The CDR3 loop spans 14 amino acids. CDR3 loop: CAISGLAGQYEQYF. The CDR3 coding sequence is TGTGCCATCAGTGGACTAGCGGGTCAGTACGAGCAGTACTTC.

The chain couples TRBV2 to TRBJ2-1, with D possibly TRBD2 on 5 matching bases. V shed 4 bases and J shed 6 bases, with 13 bases lying between them. This CDR3 comprises 14 residues. From germline, CDR1 is SNHLY and CDR2 FYNNEI. CDR3: CASSARDYLNEQFF. CDR3 bases: TGTGCCAGCAGTGCCCGGGATTACCTCAATGAGCAGTTCTTC.

The chain carries TRBV29-1 and TRBJ2-7, with 7 bases matching TRBD2. The germline V gene encodes CDR1 SQVTM and CDR2 ANQGSEA. The CDR3 loop spans 14 amino acids. V lost 2 bases, J lost 4 bases, and 8 bases stayed unmatched. Here the CDR3 DNA reads TGCAGCGTTGAATCCCCTAGCGGAGTATACGAGCAGTACTTC. Protein sequence: CSVESPSGVYEQYF.

The chain joins TRBV6-6 to TRBJ2-2; 7 bases agree with TRBD2. There are 14 residues in the CDR3. From germline, CDR1 is MNHNY and CDR2 SVGAGI (reference sequence). J lost 4 bases, V lost 6 bases, and 5 bases had no gene match. CDR3 sequence reads: CASSQRGLTGELFF. The CDR3 DNA follows: TGTGCCAGCAGCCAGCGGGGACTCACCGGGGAGCTGTTTTTT.

This chain uses TRBV19 with TRBJ2-5, with D possibly being TRBD1 (5 bases). Trimming took off 11 bases at V and 2 bases at J, with 9 bases between the two ends. This CDR3 spans 11 amino acids. Germline V lookup: CDR1 LNHDA, CDR2 SQIVND (reference sequence). The CDR3 nucleotides are TGTGCCGGACACGGACAAGAGACCCAGTACTTC. This translates into CAGHGQETQYF.

The chain carries TRBV10-3 and TRBJ2-7; TRBD2 matches 16 bases. J gave up 2 bases and V 2 bases, and 15 bases lay outside the gene matches. This CDR3 comprises 21 residues. Germline assignment: CDR1 ENHRY and CDR2 SYGVKD. CDR3 protein: CAISEVLLGLAGGPAAYEQYF. The CDR3 DNA reads TGTGCCATCAGTGAGGTTTTGTTGGGACTAGCGGGAGGGCCTGCCGCCTACGAGCAGTACTTC.

This chain links TRBV27 with TRBJ2-3, with TRBD2 identical over 13 bases. V dropped 0 bases and J dropped 2; count of bases not matched to a gene: 8. This CDR3 has 19 residues. The germline gives CDR1 MNHEY, CDR2 SMNVEV (reference sequence). CDR3: CASSLSSWGLAGNTDTQYF. As DNA, the CDR3 is TGTGCCAGCAGTTTATCGTCTTGGGGACTAGCGGGAAACACAGATACGCAGTATTTT.

This chain connects TRBV11-1 to TRBJ1-2; 10 nucleotides align to TRBD1. CDR1 SGHAT and CDR2 FQDESV come from the germline V gene (reference sequence). With 5 bases clipped from V and 6 bases from J, the junction kept 6 bases outside the gene matches. There are 14 residues in the CDR3. CDR3 nucleotides: TGTGCCAGCAGCCTTGAGACAGGGGGCGATGGCTACACCTTC. The encoded protein is CASSLETGGDGYTF.

This sequence joins TRBV27 and TRBJ1-5; 8 bases map to TRBD1. The ends lost 5 bases at V and 1 base at J; junction bases unmatched: 1. Germline V gene data show CDR1 as MNHEY and CDR2 as SMNVEV (reference sequence). CDR3 size: 14 residues. The CDR3 sequence is CASSRQGSNQPQHF. The CDR3 DNA reads as TGTGCCAGCAGTCGACAGGGGAGCAATCAGCCCCAGCATTTT.

In DNA form, the CDR3 reads TGTGCCAGCAGCCAGGGCACTCCGTACAATGAGCAGTTCTTC. Protein sequence: CASSQGTPYNEQFF. The rearrangement uses TRBV9 and TRBJ2-1; TRBD1 might be the D (5 bases). The V gene lost 4 bases and the J gene lost 4 bases, with 12 bases spanning the gap. The CDR3 is 14 residues long. In germline, CDR1 is SGDLS, CDR2 YYNGEE.

The chain carries TRBV7-3 and TRBJ2-2; tentatively, D is TRBD2 (5 bases). Per the germline V gene, CDR1 is SGHTA and CDR2 is FQGTGA. V lost 2 bases and J lost 4, with 14 bases in between. CDR3 length equals 16 residues. CDR3 nucleotide sequence: TGTGCCAGCAGCTTACGGTCAGCGGATTTCACCGGGGAGCTGTTTTTT. This sequence encodes CASSLRSADFTGELFF.

The chain has TRBV5-4 and TRBJ2-7; 12 positions match TRBD2. Germline CDR1 is SGHNT and CDR2 is YYREEE (reference sequence). The length of the CDR3 is 13 residues. The ends lost 5 bases at V and 5 bases at J; junction bases unmatched: 2. The CDR3 DNA reads as TGTGCCAGCAGAGGACTAGCGGGACACGAGCAGTACTTC. The encoded protein is CASRGLAGHEQYF.

The chain employs TRBV5-1 and TRBJ1-2, with 8 bases identical to TRBD1. Germline-derived CDR1 and CDR2 are SGHRS and YFSETQ. Unmatched junction bases numbered 8, after V lost 4 bases and J lost 3 bases. The length of the CDR3 is 15 residues. The CDR3 loop is CASSNPGQEYYGYTF. CDR3 bases: TGCGCCAGCAGCAACCCGGGACAGGAATACTATGGCTACACCTTC.

The chain has TRBV29-1 and TRBJ1-2; D is ambiguous. The CDR3 covers 16 residues. Germline V lookup: CDR1 SQVTM, CDR2 ANQGSEA. Trimming stripped 3 bases from V and 2 bases from J, with 19 bases between. The CDR3 coding sequence is TGCAGCGTTGATATCTTACCGGGAGTTCGGAACTATGGCTACACCTTC. Translated: CSVDILPGVRNYGYTF. The variable domain in full, with the rest retrieved from reference TRBV29-1 and TRBJ1-2, is SAVISQKPSRDICQRGTSLTIQCQVDSQVTMMFWYRQQPGQSLTLIATANQGSEATYESGFVIDKFPISRPNLTFSTLTVSNMSPEDSSIYLCSVDILPGVRNYGYTFGSGTRLTVV.

The gene calls are TRBV27 and TRBJ2-6; 8 bases agree with TRBD1. Trimming took 6 bases from V and 1 from J; bases not matched to a gene: 14. The length of the CDR3 is 19 residues. Germline V gives CDR1 MNHEY, CDR2 SMNVEV (reference sequence). The CDR3, as DNA: TGTGCCAGCAGGAAAGTCGGCCAGGGGGCAAAGTCTGGGGCCAACGTCCTGACTTTC. This encodes CASRKVGQGAKSGANVLTF.

The CDR3 DNA is TGTGCCAGCAGCTTATCAGGACAGGTAGAGACCCAGTACTTC. Translation gives CASSLSGQVETQYF. V usage is TRBV5-5 and J usage is TRBJ2-5; 7 bases are a match to TRBD1. CDR3 size: 14 residues. V lost 2 bases and J lost 4; bases outside the gene matches: 5. Germline CDR1 and CDR2: SGHKS and YYEKEE (reference sequence).

The chain has TRBV2 and TRBJ1-1; TRBD1 matches at 9 bases. J was trimmed by 4 bases and V by 5 bases; bases with no gene match: 5. Germline CDR1 is SNHLY and CDR2 is FYNNEI. The CDR3 sequence is 14 residues long. CDR3 in amino acids: CASSYLQGATEAFF. CDR3 in DNA: TGTGCCAGCAGTTATTTACAGGGGGCCACTGAAGCTTTCTTT.

V is TRBV9 and J is TRBJ1-2; D might be TRBD1 (6 bases). Trimming cost V 5 bases and J 4 bases, with 21 bases left between them. Germline assignment: CDR1 SGDLS and CDR2 YYNGEE. The CDR3 is 16 residues long. This chain's CDR3 is CASSPTSGGLGYGYTF. The CDR3 DNA follows: TGTGCCAGCAGTCCAACCTCCGGGGGGCTTGGCTATGGCTACACCTTC.